This passage covers 15 T cell receptor beta chains from one sample sequenced in a study of identical twins. TCRdb itself ran the 5' RACE reads through MiXCR, one entry per CDR3 protein. The sample consists of about 160,000 distinct CDR3 sequences, under 4.5% of them appearing once. The sample taken for sequencing was memory T cells sorted from blood. The source is a man aged 18 to 30 in good health.

The V and J genes are TRBV7-2 and TRBJ2-1, with 12 nucleotides matching TRBD2. CDR1 is SGHTA, CDR2 FQGNSA, per germline. Trimming removed 4 bases from V and 4 bases from J; junction bases left unmatched: 2. This CDR3 spans 15 amino acids. The CDR3 loop reads CASSSTSGSYNEQFF. The CDR3, as DNA: TGTGCCAGCAGCTCGACTAGCGGGAGTTACAATGAGCAGTTCTTC.

This clonotype occurred many times. V usage is TRBV12-3 or TRBV12-4 and J usage is TRBJ2-2; no clear D. This CDR3 contains 14 residues. Trimming cost V 6 bases and J 1 base, with 9 bases left between them. The CDR3 loop is CASRRAMNTGELFF. The CDR3 DNA is TGTGCCAGCAGGCGAGCAATGAACACCGGGGAGCTGTTTTTT.

This clonotype was counted at least ten times. The chain has TRBV12-3 or TRBV12-4 and TRBJ2-5; 9 nucleotides match TRBD2. Trimming at V came to 5 bases and at J to 4 bases, leaving 8 bases not matched to a gene. The CDR3 length is 15 residues. The CDR3 sequence: CASSLLAGGGETQYF. Here the CDR3 DNA reads TGTGCCAGCAGTCTCTTGGCGGGAGGGGGAGAGACCCAGTACTTC.

The chain employs TRBV28 and TRBJ1-1; 9 positions agree with TRBD1. V shed 4 bases and J 5 bases; nucleotides not matched to a gene: 8. The CDR3 spans 15 residues. The V gene's germline CDR1 is MDHEN and CDR2 SYDVKM. For the CDR3, the DNA is TGTGCCAGCAGTTCTCGGACAGGGGTTTATACTGAAGCTTTCTTT. It translates to CASSSRTGVYTEAFF.

Many counts were recorded for this clonotype. This chain joins TRBV4-2 and TRBJ2-1; D might be TRBD1 or TRBD2, each matching 5 bases. Germline-derived CDR1 and CDR2 are LGHNA and YNFKEQ. V was cut by 4 bases and J by 2 bases, with 12 bases left in between. CDR3 length: 15 residues. CDR3 in DNA: TGTGCCAGCAGCCCCCGGGACCAGGCCTACAATGAGCAGTTCTTC. Amino acid sequence: CASSPRDQAYNEQFF.

There are many counts of this clonotype. V is TRBV18 and J is TRBJ2-7; TRBD2 matches 11 bases. The CDR3 extends over 16 amino acids. V trimming: 3 bases; J trimming: 2 bases; junction bases outside the gene matches: 6. Germline assignment: CDR1 KGHSH and CDR2 LQKENI. The CDR3 loop reads CASSPTTSGVTYEQYF. The CDR3 nucleotides read TGTGCCAGCTCACCTACGACTAGCGGGGTCACCTACGAGCAGTACTTC.

This clonotype was found many times. V is TRBV5-6 and J is TRBJ1-5, with D hard to call. The germline V gene has CDR1 SGHDT and CDR2 YYEEEE. V was pared by 3 bases and J by 7 bases, with 17 bases between. The CDR3 loop spans 15 amino acids. This CDR3 is CASSSRSRGGQPQHF. For the CDR3, the DNA is TGTGCCAGCAGCTCCCGCTCACGGGGTGGACAGCCCCAGCATTTT.

At least ten counts were recorded for this clonotype. The V gene is TRBV7-7, the J gene TRBJ1-6; 7 bases are a match to TRBD1. Per germline, CDR1 SSHAT and CDR2 FNYEAQ (reference sequence). Losses at the gene ends were 5 bases for V and 5 bases for J; bases not matched to a gene: 9. This CDR3 has 16 residues. The CDR3 spells CASSKLGQTDNSPLHF. The CDR3 DNA sequence: TGTGCCAGCAGCAAACTGGGACAGACAGATAATTCACCCCTCCACTTT.

Ten or more counts support this clonotype. This chain links TRBV3-1 with TRBJ1-2; possibly TRBD1 for D (6 bases). Germline CDR1 and CDR2: LGHDT and YNNKEL (reference sequence). V was clipped by 7 bases and J by 4 bases, with 13 bases between them. The CDR3 has 13 amino acids. The chain's CDR3 is CASMGANGYGYTF. The CDR3 DNA reads as TGTGCCAGCATGGGGGCGAATGGCTATGGCTACACCTTC. Together with reference TRBV3-1 and TRBJ1-2, the CDR3 gives the full variable domain: DTAVSQTPKYLVTQMGNDKSIKCEQNLGHDTMYWYKQDSKKFLKIMFSYNNKELIINETVPNRFSPKSPDKAHLNLHINSLELGDSAVYFCASMGANGYGYTFGSGTRLTVV.

There are many counts of this clonotype. This chain joins TRBV20-1 and TRBJ2-1; 7 positions match TRBD2. This CDR3 contains 15 residues. V lost 1 base and J lost 7; bases outside the gene matches: 10. The germline CDR1 and CDR2 sequences are DFQATT and SNEGSKA (reference sequence). CDR3 sequence reads: CSARGVGLRENEQFF. In DNA, the CDR3 is TGCAGTGCTAGAGGGGTGGGTTTGCGGGAGAATGAGCAGTTCTTC.

This clonotype was recorded many times. The V gene is TRBV5-1, the J gene TRBJ2-2, with D uncertain. Germline CDR1 reads SGHRS; CDR2 reads YFSETQ. V was clipped by 6 bases and J by 6 bases, with 6 bases between them. The CDR3 consists of 11 residues. In DNA form, the CDR3 reads TGCGCCAGCAATGAATCCGGGGAGCTGTTTTTT. This sequence encodes CASNESGELFF. The variable domain in full, with the rest retrieved from reference TRBV5-1 and TRBJ2-2, is KAGVTQTPRYLIKTRGQQVTLSCSPISGHRSVSWYQQTPGQGLQFLFEYFSETQRNKGNFPGRFSGRQFSNSRSEMNVSTLELGDSALYLCASNESGELFFGEGSRLTVL.

There are many counts of this clonotype. The chain couples TRBV20-1 to TRBJ2-1; no clear D. Trimming left V 4 bases short and J 0 bases short, with 7 bases between. The length of the CDR3 is 13 residues. The germline gives CDR1 DFQATT, CDR2 SNEGSKA (reference sequence). CDR3 nucleotide sequence: TGCAGTGCTACCGAGAGCTCCTACAATGAGCAGTTCTTC. Its protein product is CSATESSYNEQFF.

This clonotype was counted ten times or more. This chain uses TRBV12-5 with TRBJ2-1, with 7 bases that match TRBD2. CDR1 is LGHNT and CDR2 is FRNRAP in the germline V gene. The CDR3 extends over 13 amino acids. V shed 8 bases and J 3 bases; nucleotides not matched to a gene: 4. CDR3 loop: CASLREDYNEQFF. The CDR3, as DNA: TGTGCTAGTCTCCGGGAGGACTACAATGAGCAGTTCTTC.

This clonotype occurred many times. V and J are TRBV27 and TRBJ2-5; the D is unclear. The V gene lost 3 bases and the J gene lost 4 bases, with 12 bases spanning the gap. Germline-derived CDR1 and CDR2 are MNHEY and SMNVEV (reference sequence). The CDR3 has 14 amino acids. The CDR3 sequence is CASSFSLSRETQYF. The CDR3 DNA follows: TGTGCCAGCAGTTTTTCGCTTTCAAGAGAGACCCAGTACTTC.

This clonotype appeared many times. This chain uses TRBV4-3 with TRBJ2-1; 12 nucleotides line up with TRBD2. The CDR3 sequence is 17 residues long. Per the germline V gene, CDR1 is LGHNA and CDR2 is YSLEER. V was pared by 4 bases and J by 10 bases, with 14 bases of the junction left unmatched. CDR3 region: CASSRRGGLAGGGEQFF. The CDR3 DNA follows: TGCGCCAGCAGCCGACGCGGGGGTCTAGCGGGAGGGGGCGAGCAGTTCTTC.